What follows is one T cell receptor beta chain and its context. Its antigen is as yet unknown. This entry is derived from a study of cytomegalovirus exposure and HLA in healthy donors. Study observations and caveats: Most subjects had HLA-A and HLA-B alleles reportedly predicted accurately by TCR beta sequences. The classifier reportedly diagnosed cytomegalovirus status with high specificity and sensitivity.

The germline gives CDR1 KGHSH, CDR2 LQKENI. There are 14 residues in the CDR3. The trim removed 2 bases at V and 4 bases at J, leaving 0 bases unmatched. Researchers ran the PCR with 60 Vbeta and 13 Jbeta primers. Measured with immunoSEQ multiplex PCR; TCRdb has only the in-frame clones, and not every one. The sample has about 130,000 clones. The chain recombines TRBV18 with TRBJ2-4; TRBD1 matches at 9 bases. The sequence came from a man younger than 30 in good health and CMV-seronegative. The material sequenced was PBMCs. The DNA for the CDR3 is TGTGCCAGCTCACCAGGGACAGGGAAAAACATTCAGTACTTC. Amino acid sequence: CASSPGTGKNIQYF.